A selection of T cell receptor beta chains follows, all from one sample in a study of T cells after yellow fever vaccination. MiXCR, run by TCRdb on the 5' RACE reads, gives a single entry per CDR3 protein. The table has nearly 550,000 distinct CDR3 sequences, over 15% seen once. The starting material was PBMCs, obtained 15 days after the yellow fever booster vaccination. These receptors were collected from a man aged 30-40 years who received the YFV17D yellow fever vaccine. The CDR3 runs from the conserved cysteine through the conserved F or W. The D gene is left open where the match is weak. Rows give clone size only sometimes, using once, few, many, or a class for an expanded clone.

d_call j_call clone_size v_call cdr3_length cdr3_nt cdr3_aa
. TRBJ1-2 . TRBV14 16 TGTGCCAGCAGCCAAAACCCTGGGCATAGAATTAATGGCTACACCTTC CASSQNPGHRINGYTF
. TRBJ1-2 . TRBV28 12 TGTGCCGTACTTCAAGGGGACCGAGGCTACACCTTC CAVLQGDRGYTF
TRBD1 TRBJ2-4 many TRBV29-1 12 TGCAGCGTCGTCCCGGGACAGGGTATTCAGTACTTC CSVVPGQGIQYF
. TRBJ2-7 . TRBV10-1 12 TGCGCCAGCAGTGATGGCGGTTACGAGCAGTACTTC CASSDGGYEQYF
TRBD2 TRBJ2-1 few TRBV5-4 16 TGTGCCAGCAGCTTGGGCGGGAGGATGTCCTACAATGAGCAGTTCTTC CASSLGGRMSYNEQFF
. TRBJ2-7 . TRBV20-1 10 TGCAGTGCTAGTGACCACGAGCAGTACTTC CSASDHEQYF
. TRBJ1-1 few TRBV29-1 13 TGCAGCGCCGGCCCGGGCGGGAACACTGAAGCTTTCTTT CSAGPGGNTEAFF
TRBD1 TRBJ2-3 few TRBV6-1 14 TGTGCCAGCAGTGCCAGGGGGCTGACAGATACGCAGTATTTT CASSARGLTDTQYF
. TRBJ2-2 . TRBV12-2 20 TGTGCAAGTCGCTCCCCTCGGACTAGCGGGAGGGGAATAAACACCGGGGAGCTGTTTTTT CASRSPRTSGRGINTGELFF
. TRBJ2-3 . TRBV4-3 15 TGCGCCAGCAGCCAAGGTATGGGAGTTGGAGATACGCAGTATTTT CASSQGMGVGDTQYF
. TRBJ2-5 few TRBV15 14 TGTGCCACCAGCAGACAGGGGAGGTCGGAGACCCAGTACTTC CATSRQGRSETQYF
. TRBJ2-3 few TRBV29-1 13 TGCAGCGTGGCAAGGGGAACGGCAGATACGCAGTATTTT CSVARGTADTQYF
TRBD1 TRBJ1-2 few TRBV20-1 13 TGCAGTGCGGCACCGGGACAGAACTATGGCTACACCTTC CSAAPGQNYGYTF
TRBD1 TRBJ2-7 few TRBV27 15 TGTGCCAGCACTTCCTCTAGGACAGGGACCTACGAGCAGTACTTC CASTSSRTGTYEQYF
. TRBJ2-5 . TRBV7-8 12 TGTGCCAGCAGCCCACAGCCAGAGACCCAGTACTTC CASSPQPETQYF
TRBD2 TRBJ2-3 few TRBV7-2 16 TGTGCCAGCAGCTTAGTACCCAGCGGGAGTCCAGATACGCAGTATTTT CASSLVPSGSPDTQYF
. TRBJ2-7 few TRBV7-8 14 TGTGCCAGCAGCTTCTCCCCCGTGGGAGGCGAGCAGTACTTC CASSFSPVGGEQYF
. TRBJ2-1 . TRBV24-1 16 TGTGCCACCAGTGATTCGGGTTCCCTCTCCTACAATGAGCAGTTCTTC CATSDSGSLSYNEQFF
. TRBJ2-1 . TRBV11-3 13 TGTGCCAGCAGCCCGGCGGGGAACAATGAGCAGTTCTTC CASSPAGNNEQFF
. TRBJ2-7 . TRBV27 15 TGTGCCAGCAGTTCTACAGGGGAGGGATCCTACGAGCAGTACTTC CASSSTGEGSYEQYF
TRBD2 TRBJ2-7 few TRBV29-1 12 TGCAGCGTGACTAGCGGGATTTACGAGCAGTACTTC CSVTSGIYEQYF
. TRBJ2-2 few TRBV5-6 16 TGTGCCAGCAGCTCTCCGGGGGGCATGGGTCCCGGGGAGCTGTTTTTT CASSSPGGMGPGELFF
. TRBJ1-1 . TRBV18 13 TGTGCCAGCTCACCCGGCGTAGGCACTGAAGCTTTCTTT CASSPGVGTEAFF
TRBD2 TRBJ2-7 . TRBV14 15 TGTGCCAGCAGCCAAGTTACTAGCGGAGCCTACGAGCAGTACTTC CASSQVTSGAYEQYF
. TRBJ2-7 . TRBV27 15 TGTGCCAGAAGTTTATCCGTCCGGGGAAACTACGAGCAGTACTTC CARSLSVRGNYEQYF
TRBD1 TRBJ2-3 . TRBV29-1 13 TGCAGCGCCGGGACAGGGGTCACAGATACGCAGTATTTT CSAGTGVTDTQYF
. TRBJ2-3 . TRBV15 16 TGTGCCACCAGCGGCAACCCCCCGGGAAGAACAGATACGCAGTATTTT CATSGNPPGRTDTQYF
. TRBJ2-5 . TRBV7-2 15 TGTGCCAGCAGCTTATCGGGACTTCGCCAAGAGACCCAGTACTTC CASSLSGLRQETQYF
. TRBJ1-1 . TRBV15 12 TGTGCCACCAGCAGATACAGGGCTGAAGCTTTCTTT CATSRYRAEAFF
. TRBJ2-1 . TRBV29-1 13 TGCAGCGTTAAAACGGTGGGGCCCAATGAGCAGTTCTTC CSVKTVGPNEQFF
. TRBJ2-2 . TRBV18 14 TGTGCCAGCTCACCAAGGGGTATCACCGGGGAGCTGTTTTTT CASSPRGITGELFF
TRBD1 TRBJ2-7 many TRBV27 14 TGTGCCAGCAGTTTACTCGGACAGGGGTACGAGCAGTACTTC CASSLLGQGYEQYF
TRBD2 TRBJ2-1 . TRBV29-1 14 TGCAGCGTTGCACTAGCGGGAAGCTACAATAAGCAGTTCTTC CSVALAGSYNKQFF
. TRBJ2-1 . TRBV5-1 16 TGCGCCAGCAGCTCTCGGGGTAGCAGCTCCTACAATGAGCAGTTCTTC CASSSRGSSSYNEQFF
. TRBJ1-4 . TRBV7-9 12 TGTGCCAGCATGGGTGCTAATGAAAAACTGTTTTTT CASMGANEKLFF
TRBD2 TRBJ2-1 . TRBV5-5 16 TGTGCCAGCAGCCCTTTGGCGGGAGGGTTTGGCAATGAGCAGTTCTTC CASSPLAGGFGNEQFF
TRBD2 TRBJ2-7 . TRBV6-1 16 TGTGCCAGCCGGACTAGCGGGAAAGTGGCCCTCTACGAGCAGTACTTC CASRTSGKVALYEQYF
. TRBJ2-3 few TRBV20-1 16 TGCAGTGCTGGCCCCTTACAGCGGGCTAGCACAGATACGCAGTATTTT CSAGPLQRASTDTQYF
TRBD1 TRBJ2-7 few TRBV7-9 15 TGTGCCAGCAGCTTAGATTTGACAGGGGGATACGAGCAGTACTTC CASSLDLTGGYEQYF
TRBD2 TRBJ2-1 few TRBV5-1 20 TGCGCCAGCAGCTTCTCTCACCGCCTGACTAGCGGGAGGGCCTTCAATGAGCAGTTCTTC CASSFSHRLTSGRAFNEQFF
TRBD2 TRBJ2-7 . TRBV12-3/TRBV12-4 15 TGTGCCAGCAGACCTAGCGGAGGAGGTTCCTACGAGCAGTACTTC CASRPSGGGSYEQYF
TRBD2 TRBJ2-7 . TRBV29-1 13 TGCAGCGTCCCGGGACTAGGCCTCTACGAGCAGTACTTC CSVPGLGLYEQYF
. TRBJ1-4 few TRBV28 16 TGTGCCAGCAGCCCTTCCGCGGGGACTAGTAATGAAAAACTGTTTTTT CASSPSAGTSNEKLFF
. TRBJ2-6 . TRBV7-8 19 TGTGCCAGCAGCCCACGGACAGGTCTGGGGGGGTCTGGGGCCAACGTCCTGACTTTC CASSPRTGLGGSGANVLTF
. TRBJ2-7 few TRBV5-5 14 TGTGCCAGCAGCGAACAGGGTCATGGAATCGAGCAGTACTTC CASSEQGHGIEQYF
TRBD2 TRBJ2-1 few TRBV5-1 14 TGCGCCAGCAGCCCTAGCGGGAGGGCCGAGGAGCAGTTCTTC CASSPSGRAEEQFF
TRBD2 TRBJ2-7 . TRBV5-1 15 TGCGCCAGCAGCTCGACCGGGACTAGTGCCTACGAGCAGTACTTC CASSSTGTSAYEQYF
TRBD2 TRBJ2-5 . TRBV11-2 16 TGTGCCAGCAGCTTAGAAAGCGGGAGGGCCCCTCAGACCCAGTACTTC CASSLESGRAPQTQYF
TRBD2 TRBJ2-2 . TRBV18 17 TGTGCCAGCTCACCCGGAGGACTAGCGGACGTAACCGGGGAGCTGTTTTTT CASSPGGLADVTGELFF
. TRBJ2-1 . TRBV6-1 14 TGTGCCAGCATGCCCGGGGACCGCACCAATGAGCAGTTCTTC CASMPGDRTNEQFF
TRBD2 TRBJ2-5 few TRBV5-5 15 TGTGCCAGCAGCTTGCGACTAGCGGGAATGGAGACCCAGTACTTC CASSLRLAGMETQYF
. TRBJ2-2 many TRBV5-5 15 TGTGCCAGCAGCTTACAGCAGGGGAGCACCGGGGAGCTGTTTTTT CASSLQQGSTGELFF